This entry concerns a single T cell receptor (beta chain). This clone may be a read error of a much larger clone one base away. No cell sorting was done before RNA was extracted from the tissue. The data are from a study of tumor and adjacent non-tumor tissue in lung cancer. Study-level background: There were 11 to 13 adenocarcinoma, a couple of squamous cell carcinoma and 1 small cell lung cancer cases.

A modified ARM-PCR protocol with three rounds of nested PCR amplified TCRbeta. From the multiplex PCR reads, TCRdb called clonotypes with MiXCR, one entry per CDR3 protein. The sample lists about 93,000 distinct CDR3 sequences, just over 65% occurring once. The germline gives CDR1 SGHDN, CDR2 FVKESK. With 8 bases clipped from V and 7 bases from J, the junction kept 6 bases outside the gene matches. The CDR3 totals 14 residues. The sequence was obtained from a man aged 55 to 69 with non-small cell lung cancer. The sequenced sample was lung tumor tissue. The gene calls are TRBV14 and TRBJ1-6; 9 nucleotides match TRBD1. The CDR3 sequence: CASCWTGANSPLHF. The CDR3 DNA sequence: TGTGCCAGCTGCTGGACAGGGGCGAATTCACCCCTCCACTTT. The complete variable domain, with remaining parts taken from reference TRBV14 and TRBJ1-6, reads EAGVTQFPSHSVIEKGQTVTLRCDPISGHDNLYWYRRVMGKEIKFLLHFVKESKQDESGMPNNRFLAERTGGTYSTLKVQPAELEDSGVYFCASCWTGANSPLHFGNGTRLTVT.